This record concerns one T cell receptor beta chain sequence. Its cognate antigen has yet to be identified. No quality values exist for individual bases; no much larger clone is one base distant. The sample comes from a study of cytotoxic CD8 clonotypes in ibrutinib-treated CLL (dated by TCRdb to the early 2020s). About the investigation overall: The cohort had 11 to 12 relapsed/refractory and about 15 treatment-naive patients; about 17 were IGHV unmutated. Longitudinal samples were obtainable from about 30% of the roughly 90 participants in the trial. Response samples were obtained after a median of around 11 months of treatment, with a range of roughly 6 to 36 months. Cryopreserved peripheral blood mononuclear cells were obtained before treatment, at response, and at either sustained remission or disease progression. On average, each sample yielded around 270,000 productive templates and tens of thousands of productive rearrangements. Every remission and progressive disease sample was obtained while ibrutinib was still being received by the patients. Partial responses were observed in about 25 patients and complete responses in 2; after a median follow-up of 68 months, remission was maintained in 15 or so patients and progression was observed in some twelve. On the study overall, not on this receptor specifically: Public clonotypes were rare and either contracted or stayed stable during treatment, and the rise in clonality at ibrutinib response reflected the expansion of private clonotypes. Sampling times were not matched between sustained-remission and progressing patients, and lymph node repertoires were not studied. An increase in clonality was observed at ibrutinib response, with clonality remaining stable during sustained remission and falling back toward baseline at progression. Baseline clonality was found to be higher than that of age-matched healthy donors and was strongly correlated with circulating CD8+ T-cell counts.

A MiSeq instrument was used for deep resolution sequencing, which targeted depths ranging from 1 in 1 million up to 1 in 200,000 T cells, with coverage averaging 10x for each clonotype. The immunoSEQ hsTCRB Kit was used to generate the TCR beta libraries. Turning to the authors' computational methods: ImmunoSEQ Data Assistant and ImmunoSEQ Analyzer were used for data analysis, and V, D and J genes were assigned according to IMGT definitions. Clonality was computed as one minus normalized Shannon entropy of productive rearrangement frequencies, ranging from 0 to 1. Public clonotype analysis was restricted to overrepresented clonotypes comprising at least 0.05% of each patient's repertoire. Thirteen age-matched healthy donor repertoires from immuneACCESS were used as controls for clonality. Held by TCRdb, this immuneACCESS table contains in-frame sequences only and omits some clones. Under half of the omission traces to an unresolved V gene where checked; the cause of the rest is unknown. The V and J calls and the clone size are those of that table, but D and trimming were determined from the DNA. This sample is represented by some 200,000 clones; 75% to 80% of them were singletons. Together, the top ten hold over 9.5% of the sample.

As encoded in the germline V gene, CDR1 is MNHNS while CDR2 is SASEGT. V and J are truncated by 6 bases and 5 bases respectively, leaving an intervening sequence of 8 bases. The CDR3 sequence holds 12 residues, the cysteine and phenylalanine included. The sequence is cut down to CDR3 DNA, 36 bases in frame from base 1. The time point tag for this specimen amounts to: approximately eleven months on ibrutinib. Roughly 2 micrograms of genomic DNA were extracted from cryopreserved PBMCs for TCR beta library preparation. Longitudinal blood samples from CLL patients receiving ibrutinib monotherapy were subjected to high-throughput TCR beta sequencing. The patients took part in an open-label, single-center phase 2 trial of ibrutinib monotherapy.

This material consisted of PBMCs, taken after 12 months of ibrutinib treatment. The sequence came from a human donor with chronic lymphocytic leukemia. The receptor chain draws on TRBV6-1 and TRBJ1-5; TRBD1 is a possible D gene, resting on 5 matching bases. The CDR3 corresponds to CASRGTHQPQHF. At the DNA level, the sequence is TGTGCCAGCAGGGGGACCCATCAGCCCCAGCATTTT.